These T cell receptor beta chains were read from a single sample in a study of HIV-infected patients and healthy controls. TCRdb re-called the 5' RACE reads with MiXCR, one entry per CDR3 protein. The sample comprises 15,000 to 20,000 distinct CDR3 sequences, over 7% of which are singletons, and less than 3.5% rests with the top ten. The sequencing input was blood. The receptors here all came from an adult in good health. Both conserved end residues are part of each CDR3. A D gene is named only where the DNA matches it firmly. The size field is filled for only some rows; it gives once, few, many or a size class.

len,v_gene,abundance,j_gene,d_gene,CDR3nt,CDR3aa
12,TRBV6-2/TRBV6-3,medium-sized,TRBJ2-1,TRBD1,TGTGCCAGCAGTTACACCAACAGGGGGTTGTTCTTC,CASSYTNRGLFF
15,TRBV4-2,NA,TRBJ2-5,TRBD2,TGTGCCAGCAGCCAAGACCCGGGGGGCCAAGAGACCCAGTACTTC,CASSQDPGGQETQYF
14,TRBV9,NA,TRBJ2-3,NA,TGTGCCAGCAGCGTAGGCGGGGATCAAGATACGCAGTATTTT,CASSVGGDQDTQYF
17,TRBV20-1,many,TRBJ2-7,TRBD2,TGCAGTGCTAGAGATCATGCGGGGGGCCTATATTCGCTCGAGCAGTACTTC,CSARDHAGGLYSLEQYF
16,TRBV6-5,many,TRBJ2-3,TRBD1,TGTGCCAGCACCCTTATACAGGGGGCGAGCACAGATACGCAGTATTTT,CASTLIQGASTDTQYF
14,TRBV12-3/TRBV12-4,few,TRBJ2-1,NA,TGTGCCAGCAGCCCAGGACTCGAGAACAATGAGCAGTTCTTC,CASSPGLENNEQFF
13,TRBV20-1,few,TRBJ2-1,NA,TGCAGTGCTAGAGTCCCGGGATCCGATGAGCAGTTCTTC,CSARVPGSDEQFF
16,TRBV24-1,many,TRBJ2-3,NA,TGTGCCACCAGTGATTTGCCGGCGACAAGCCCAGATACGCAGTATTTT,CATSDLPATSPDTQYF
12,TRBV6-2/TRBV6-3,few,TRBJ1-5,NA,TGTGCCAGCAGTCAGGGGAGGCAGCCCCAGCATTTT,CASSQGRQPQHF
15,TRBV19,NA,TRBJ2-1,TRBD1,TGTGCCAGTGACTCCGGGACAGCCTCCTACAATGAGCAGTTCTTC,CASDSGTASYNEQFF
15,TRBV12-3/TRBV12-4,many,TRBJ2-7,NA,TGTGCCAGCAGTTTAGGACAGGTGAACTCCTACGAGCAGTACTTC,CASSLGQVNSYEQYF
14,TRBV7-2,medium-sized,TRBJ2-1,TRBD1,TGTGCCAGCAGCTTATGGACAGGAGACAATGAGCAGTTCTTC,CASSLWTGDNEQFF
16,TRBV6-5,NA,TRBJ2-2,NA,TGTGCCAGCAGAAGATCAGGGGGGGGGAGCACCGGGGAGCTGTTTTTT,CASRRSGGGSTGELFF
13,TRBV5-1,few,TRBJ2-1,TRBD2,TGCGCCAGCAGCTTAGCGGGAGCCCTTGAGCAGTTCTTC,CASSLAGALEQFF
15,TRBV5-6,many,TRBJ1-1,TRBD1,TGTGCCAGCAGCTTTGTAGGGGCAGGGGGCACTGAAGCTTTCTTT,CASSFVGAGGTEAFF